The clone carrying this TCR beta chain has ten or more counts. This sample was included in a study of spatial heterogeneity in lung cancer. As for the study in general: Detection of beta-chain sequences consistently exceeded that of alpha-chain sequences.

Time point defined: sample taken at primary tumor resection. Whole RNA from tumor, nontumor lung or frozen PBMC was sequenced unsorted. TCR cDNA molecules each had a unique molecular identifier. TCRdb re-called the 5' RACE reads through MiXCR, storing one row per CDR3 protein. The sample holds several thousand distinct CDR3 sequences, roughly 2.9% seen once. The specimen comprised normal lung tissue next to the tumor, sampled at surgery. This TCR derives from a male donor with early-stage non-small cell lung cancer.

CDR3 residues: CASSLVGGGYGYTF. In DNA form, the CDR3 reads TGCGCCAGCAGCTTGGTAGGGGGCGGCTATGGCTACACCTTC. The chain couples TRBV5-1 to TRBJ1-2, with TRBD1 matching over 7 bases. The CDR3 sequence is 14 residues long. The V and J ends lost 0 bases and 4 bases, in that order; junction bases with no gene match: 3. From germline, CDR1 is SGHRS and CDR2 YFSETQ.